The T cell receptor (beta chain) described here comes from a study of blood T cell repertoires in COVID-19. Study details: Sources were T cells, B-cell-depleted T cells, or PBMCs; the material itself was cDNA or gDNA.

As handled by the study authors: Reference gene primer amplification gave nucleated cell count estimates. TCRdb's copy holds only in-frame clones and misses some; the assay was immunoSEQ multiplex PCR. That table supplies the V and J calls and clone size; D and trimming were determined from the DNA. In the table there are about 64,000 clones, 80% to 90% of which are singletons. Trimming took 5 bases from V and 1 from J; bases not matched to a gene: 12. The V gene's germline CDR1 is LGHDT and CDR2 YNNKEL (reference sequence). This CDR3 spans 17 amino acids. V usage is TRBV3-1 (or the pseudogene TRBV3-2) and J usage is TRBJ1-2, with TRBD1 matching over 8 bases. This clonotype was obtained from a man in his forties with acute or convalescent COVID-19. The specimen was peripheral blood. CDR3 DNA sequence: TGTGCCAGCAGCTATGTGAGGGGGACAGGATTTAACTATGGCTACACCTTC. Translated, it gives CASSYVRGTGFNYGYTF.